This T cell receptor (beta chain) was captured in a study of identical twins. TCRdb processed the 5' RACE reads anew with MiXCR; each CDR3 protein has one entry. The profile shows roughly 500,000 distinct CDR3 sequences, about 20% of them singletons. Germline CDR1 DFQATT, CDR2 SNEGSKA (reference sequence). Trimming removed 6 bases from V and 5 bases from J, with 20 bases in between. CDR3 size: 14 residues. A further study also used this sample, focusing on T cells expressing NK-cell markers.

The specimen sequenced was CD4+ T cells sorted from blood. The gene calls are TRBV20-1 and TRBJ2-7, with D possibly being TRBD2 (6 bases). The clonotype originates from a young woman in good health. CDR3 residues: CSAPNPQGGDEQYF. The CDR3 nucleotides read TGCAGTGCCCCAAACCCTCAGGGCGGGGACGAGCAGTACTTC.